The clone carrying this T cell receptor beta chain was counted ten times or more. What it binds is not known. This sample was taken from a study of T cells after yellow fever vaccination. Study conclusions and caveats: At around 95% for CD4 and approximately 88% for CD8, most primary-vaccination clones showed up again after the booster.

MiXCR, run by TCRdb on the 5' RACE reads, gives a single entry per CDR3 protein. The sample includes about 300,000 distinct CDR3 sequences, under 9% of them seen just once. The CDR3 covers 16 residues. CDR1 is SNHLY and CDR2 is FYNNEI in the germline V gene. V shed 6 bases, J shed 6 bases, and the junction held 10 bases outside the gene matches. The chain is built from TRBV2 and TRBJ1-5, with TRBD1 matching over 11 bases. Sample: CD4+ T cells sorted from PBMCs, taken 5 days after the yellow fever booster vaccination. This clonotype was sampled from a man aged 18-30 years who received the YFV17D yellow fever vaccine. The CDR3 DNA follows: TGTGCCAGCAGGGATTCCGGGACAGGGGGGCGTCAGCCCCAGCATTTT. This translates into CASRDSGTGGRQPQHF.